This is a list of T cell receptor beta chains from one sample in a study of PD-L1 blockade in urothelial cancer. Assay: immunoSEQ multiplex PCR; the TCRdb copy retains only in-frame clones and omits some. The sample consists of tens of thousands of clones, 80% to 85% of them appearing once. The sample here was PBMCs, taken around atezolizumab (anti-PD-L1) treatment. All receptors come from a man in his 70s with urothelial cancer. Each CDR3 is given without its conserved first and last residue. Each record gives: J gene, V gene, CDR3 protein.

J: TRBJ2-5
V: TRBV4-1
CDR3: ASSQDPGGGETQY

J: TRBJ2-7
V: TRBV20-1
CDR3: SASLQDEQY

J: TRBJ1-2
V: TRBV18
CDR3: ASSPPGQGKYGYT

J: TRBJ1-2
V: TRBV29-1
CDR3: SVSVQGRGYGYT

J: TRBJ2-5
V: TRBV29-1
CDR3: SVERTSGSPLRETQY

J: TRBJ1-2
V: TRBV5-4
CDR3: ASSGAPGLDYGYT

J: TRBJ2-6
V: TRBV28
CDR3: ASSLTAGGTRANVLT

J: TRBJ1-2
V: TRBV11-2
CDR3: ASSLAGYGYT

J: TRBJ2-1
V: TRBV4-2
CDR3: ASRPTDRPYNEQF

J: TRBJ2-2
V: TRBV7-9
CDR3: ASSGPDRSGTGELF

J: TRBJ2-7
V: TRBV11-2
CDR3: ASTPFAAIPRSSYEQY

J: TRBJ2-2
V: TRBV7-3
CDR3: ASSSRTGELF

J: TRBJ2-1
V: TRBV28
CDR3: ASSLLGTGTNNEQF

J: TRBJ2-3
V: TRBV7-2
CDR3: ASSLTGTSGYTDTQY

J: TRBJ1-2
V: TRBV6-5
CDR3: ASKDRLYGYT

J: TRBJ2-7
V: TRBV7-9
CDR3: ASSSGQGTDEQY

J: TRBJ2-3
V: TRBV2
CDR3: ASTWGSADTQY

J: TRBJ1-4
V: TRBV2
CDR3: ASSESVGQISKLF

J: TRBJ2-7
V: TRBV7-7
CDR3: ASSRGASYEQY

J: TRBJ2-7
V: TRBV6-5
CDR3: ASSRTSGREEQY

J: TRBJ2-7
V: TRBV19
CDR3: ASSKQGSNEQY

J: TRBJ2-7
V: TRBV7-9
CDR3: ASSPSEGYEQY

J: TRBJ2-2
V: TRBV7-6
CDR3: ASSFLGTSGIPGELF

J: TRBJ2-1
V: TRBV28
CDR3: ASSLQDRGFSWYEQF

J: TRBJ2-7
V: TRBV28
CDR3: ASSLPGASYEQY

J: TRBJ2-4
V: TRBV19
CDR3: ASSAPTGTSLPAKNIQY

J: TRBJ2-3
V: TRBV11-3
CDR3: ASSPGRGGTLNFADTQY

J: TRBJ2-7
V: TRBV5-1
CDR3: ASSLVSGEQY

J: TRBJ2-7
V: TRBV28
CDR3: ASRGYGTSGSPYEQY

J: TRBJ1-2
V: TRBV7-8
CDR3: ASSLGQNYGYT

J: TRBJ1-2
V: TRBV28
CDR3: ASSSTPAVVVGYT

J: TRBJ2-7
V: TRBV5-4
CDR3: ASSLKRGNSYEQY

J: TRBJ2-3
V: TRBV2
CDR3: ASNLGGTDTQY

J: TRBJ2-7
V: TRBV9
CDR3: ASSARDSPYEQY

J: TRBJ2-7
V: TRBV5-6
CDR3: ASSLGPGGLYEQY

J: TRBJ2-1
V: TRBV5-1
CDR3: ASSLVPSGATYNEQF

J: TRBJ1-1
V: TRBV6-5
CDR3: ASSYSRQMNTEAF

J: TRBJ2-7
V: TRBV6-1
CDR3: ASRDSTYEQY

J: TRBJ1-5
V: TRBV21-1
CDR3: ASSLDRGGQPQH

J: TRBJ2-2
V: TRBV21-1
CDR3: ASSKVLHRKNTGELF

J: TRBJ2-1
V: TRBV5-1
CDR3: ASSEGLAGARGQF

J: TRBJ2-7
V: TRBV7-6
CDR3: ASSLARGEQY

J: TRBJ2-3
V: TRBV19
CDR3: ASSSPLKFSTQY

J: TRBJ2-7
V: TRBV6-5
CDR3: ASSDRSSYEQY

J: TRBJ2-1
V: TRBV27
CDR3: ASSWQGPYNEQF

J: TRBJ2-4
V: TRBV9
CDR3: ASSGQGWGDKNIQY

J: TRBJ2-7
V: TRBV28
CDR3: ASTLAGAYEQY

J: TRBJ1-1
V: TRBV18
CDR3: ASSPQQGGSTEAF

J: TRBJ2-1
V: TRBV6-1
CDR3: ASAKDAGGLVQQF

J: TRBJ1-2
V: TRBV19
CDR3: ASGGDGQGATYGYT

J: TRBJ2-5
V: TRBV20-1
CDR3: SARVGETQY

J: TRBJ2-1
V: TRBV9
CDR3: ASSPSGRMYNEQF